Below, one T cell receptor beta chain is given with its context. Its antigen is as yet unknown. The table came from immunoSEQ multiplex PCR; TCRdb's copy has only in-frame clones and leaves some out. The sample has about 95,000 clones; 83% are singletons. These data originate in a study of radiotherapy plus CTLA-4 blockade in lung cancer. Points from the study as a whole: Among blood TCR repertoires after radiotherapy plus ipilimumab, tumor-derived clones expanded.

Trimming removed 4 bases at V and 3 bases at J, with 6 bases between. Germline V gene lookup returns CDR1 DFQATT and CDR2 SNEGSKA (reference sequence). The CDR3 has 11 residues. This clonotype was obtained from a human donor with non-small cell lung cancer who had stable disease on radiotherapy plus ipilimumab. Specimen: peripheral blood, collected from a patient treated with radiotherapy plus ipilimumab. The chain has TRBV20-1 and TRBJ1-1; D gene ambiguous. The CDR3 here is CSAKADTEAFF. As DNA, the CDR3 is TGCAGTGCTAAGGCCGACACTGAAGCTTTCTTT.